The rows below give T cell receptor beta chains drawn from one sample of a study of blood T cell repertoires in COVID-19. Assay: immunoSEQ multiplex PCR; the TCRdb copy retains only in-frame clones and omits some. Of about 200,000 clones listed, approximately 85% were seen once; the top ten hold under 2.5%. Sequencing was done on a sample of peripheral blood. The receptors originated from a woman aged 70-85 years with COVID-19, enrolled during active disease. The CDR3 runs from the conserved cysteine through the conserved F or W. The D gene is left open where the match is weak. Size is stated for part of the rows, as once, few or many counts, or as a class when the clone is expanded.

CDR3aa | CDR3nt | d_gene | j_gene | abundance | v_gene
CASSLSGNNYEQYF | TGTGCCAGCAGCTTGTCAGGGAACAACTACGAGCAGTACTTC | NA | TRBJ2-7 | NA | TRBV11-3
CATSNRGIAEAFF | TGTGCCACCAGTAACAGGGGTATAGCTGAAGCTTTCTTT | TRBD1 | TRBJ1-1 | NA | TRBV24-1
CASSGTDRGRYGYTF | TGTGCCAGCAGCGGAACCGACAGGGGTCGTTATGGCTACACCTTC | TRBD1 | TRBJ1-2 | few | TRBV9
CASSVGALDTQYF | TGTGCCAGCAGCGTAGGGGCTCTCGATACGCAGTATTTT | NA | TRBJ2-3 | NA | TRBV9
CASTQTPPKTEAFF | TGTGCCAGCACCCAGACACCACCCAAAACTGAAGCTTTCTTT | NA | TRBJ1-1 | NA | TRBV6-5
CATSEAGVSGELFF | TGTGCCACCAGTGAGGCGGGAGTTTCCGGGGAGCTGTTTTTT | TRBD2 | TRBJ2-2 | NA | TRBV24-1
CASSSSSVGEQFF | TGTGCCAGCAGCTCCTCTAGCGTGGGGGAGCAGTTCTTC | NA | TRBJ2-1 | NA | TRBV11-2
CSGDSQETQYF | TGCAGCGGGGACAGTCAAGAGACCCAGTACTTC | TRBD1 | TRBJ2-5 | NA | TRBV29-1
CATSRPAAGLYTQYF | TGTGCCACCAGCAGACCTGCCGCGGGACTTTATACGCAGTATTTT | NA | TRBJ2-3 | NA | TRBV15
CASSYSGQGNQPQHF | TGTGCCAGCAGTTACTCGGGACAGGGAAATCAGCCCCAGCATTTT | TRBD1 | TRBJ1-5 | NA | TRBV6-5
CASTVWEYQPQHF | TGTGCCAGCACTGTCTGGGAGTATCAGCCCCAGCATTTT | NA | TRBJ1-5 | NA | TRBV6-5
CAIAQGPSPLHF | TGTGCCATCGCACAGGGCCCTTCTCCCCTCCACTTT | NA | TRBJ1-6 | NA | TRBV10-3
CAISESAGLSSYNEQFF | TGTGCCATCAGTGAGTCGGCGGGGCTGAGCTCCTACAATGAGCAGTTCTTC | NA | TRBJ2-1 | NA | TRBV10-3
CASSLESSRYNEQFF | TGTGCCAGCAGCTTAGAGTCTAGCAGATACAATGAGCAGTTCTTC | NA | TRBJ2-1 | NA | TRBV7-2
CASSQGGGSSYNSPLHF | TGTGCCAGCAGCCAAGGGGGAGGGAGCTCCTATAATTCACCCCTCCACTTT | NA | TRBJ1-6 | NA | TRBV3-1/TRBV3-2
CASSLTSGVDTQYF | TGTGCCAGCAGCTTAACGTCCGGAGTAGATACGCAGTATTTT | NA | TRBJ2-3 | NA | TRBV7-3
CASSLTPNTEAFF | TGTGCCAGCAGTTTAACACCGAACACTGAAGCTTTCTTT | NA | TRBJ1-1 | NA | TRBV28
CASSSTGISYEQYF | TGTGCCAGCAGCTCGACAGGAATCTCCTACGAGCAGTACTTC | NA | TRBJ2-7 | NA | TRBV7-9
CASNPFGARGDGYTF | TGTGCCAGCAACCCGTTTGGGGCCCGGGGGGATGGCTACACCTTC | NA | TRBJ1-2 | NA | TRBV27
CASSEDRVRTEAFF | TGTGCCAGCAGTGAAGACAGGGTAAGGACTGAAGCTTTCTTT | NA | TRBJ1-1 | NA | TRBV2
CAISDPGAGANVLTF | TGTGCCATCAGTGACCCAGGGGCTGGGGCCAACGTCCTGACTTTC | NA | TRBJ2-6 | once | TRBV10-3
CASSPTGTRVGNEQFF | TGTGCCAGCAGTCCGACCGGGACTAGGGTTGGAAATGAGCAGTTCTTC | TRBD2 | TRBJ2-1 | NA | TRBV28
CASSLVPGLAGGEQFF | TGTGCTAGCAGCTTAGTGCCCGGACTAGCGGGAGGTGAGCAGTTCTTC | TRBD2 | TRBJ2-1 | NA | TRBV7-7
CASSSSDFPVTQPQHF | TGTGCCAGCAGTTCATCGGACTTTCCTGTAACCCAGCCCCAGCATTTT | NA | TRBJ1-5 | NA | TRBV6-5
CASSPGTGLSMNTEAFF | TGTGCCAGCAGTCCCGGGACAGGGCTCTCCATGAACACTGAAGCTTTCTTT | TRBD1 | TRBJ1-1 | NA | TRBV28
CASSYWTGTDTEAFF | TGTGCCAGCAGTTATTGGACAGGGACGGACACTGAAGCTTTCTTT | TRBD1 | TRBJ1-1 | NA | TRBV7-2
CASSLRGQTNYGYTF | TGTGCCAGCAGCCTACGGGGACAGACTAACTATGGCTACACCTTC | TRBD1 | TRBJ1-2 | once | TRBV3-1/TRBV3-2
CASSQDPGRDSSYEQYF | TGTGCCAGCAGCCAAGATCCGGGTAGGGACAGCTCCTACGAGCAGTACTTC | TRBD1 | TRBJ2-7 | NA | TRBV3-1/TRBV3-2
CASSPVGGADTQYF | TGTGCCAGCAGCCCCGTTGGGGGGGCAGATACGCAGTATTTT | TRBD2 | TRBJ2-3 | NA | TRBV7-2
CASSPGGRMNTGELFF | TGCGCCAGCAGCCCCGGGGGTAGAATGAACACCGGGGAGCTGTTTTTT | NA | TRBJ2-2 | NA | TRBV5-1
CASSESIGSGNYGYTF | TGTGCCAGCAGTGAAAGTATTGGCAGCGGAAACTATGGCTACACCTTC | NA | TRBJ1-2 | once | TRBV6-1
CASTTRTGELFF | TGTGCCAGCACGACTAGGACCGGGGAGCTGTTTTTT | NA | TRBJ2-2 | NA | TRBV11-3
CASSPGQGNTGELFF | TGTGCCAGCAGCCCCGGACAGGGGAACACCGGGGAGCTGTTTTTT | TRBD1 | TRBJ2-2 | NA | TRBV3-1/TRBV3-2
CASSMWADQPQHF | TGTGCCAGTAGTATGTGGGCAGATCAGCCCCAGCATTTT | NA | TRBJ1-5 | NA | TRBV19
CASSQERAGNEKLFF | TGCGCCAGCAGCCAAGAGAGGGCGGGAAATGAAAAACTGTTTTTT | NA | TRBJ1-4 | NA | TRBV4-1
CASTYARSEETQYF | TGTGCCAGCACCTACGCGCGGTCTGAAGAGACCCAGTACTTC | NA | TRBJ2-5 | NA | TRBV6-6
CASSQESTNEKLFF | TGTGCCAGCTCACAGGAGTCAACTAATGAAAAACTGTTTTTT | NA | TRBJ1-4 | NA | TRBV18
CASSVDGGTQYF | TGTGCCAGCAGCGTTGATGGGGGGACGCAGTATTTT | NA | TRBJ2-3 | NA | TRBV9
CASSLGGGGGGYTF | TGTGCCAGCAGCTTAGGGGGGGGCGGAGGCGGCTACACCTTC | NA | TRBJ1-2 | NA | TRBV7-2
CASSFPGQAYEQYF | TGTGCCAGCAGCTTTCCGGGACAGGCCTACGAGCAGTACTTC | TRBD1 | TRBJ2-7 | NA | TRBV7-2
CASSQGAPGTAQPQHF | TGTGCCAGCAGTCAGGGAGCCCCCGGGACAGCACAGCCCCAGCATTTT | TRBD1 | TRBJ1-5 | NA | TRBV7-2
CASRRETGGSTEAFF | TGTGCCAGTAGACGTGAGACAGGGGGTAGCACTGAAGCTTTCTTT | TRBD1 | TRBJ1-1 | NA | TRBV19
CASSYSNGRGELFF | TGTGCCAGCAGTTACTCGAACGGGAGAGGGGAGCTGTTTTTT | NA | TRBJ2-2 | NA | TRBV6-5
CASSVAPGDRGSEQYF | TGTGCCAGCAGCGTAGCTCCGGGGGACAGGGGCTCCGAGCAGTACTTC | TRBD1 | TRBJ2-7 | NA | TRBV9
CASSLSGGARSDTQYF | TGTGCCAGCAGCTTGAGCGGGGGGGCCAGGTCAGATACGCAGTATTTT | TRBD2 | TRBJ2-3 | NA | TRBV5-4
CASSFRDSYNEQFF | TGTGCCAGCAGTTTCCGGGACTCCTACAATGAGCAGTTCTTC | NA | TRBJ2-1 | NA | TRBV6-2/TRBV6-3
CASEGANLNTEAFF | TGCGCCAGTGAGGGGGCGAACCTCAACACTGAAGCTTTCTTT | TRBD1 | TRBJ1-1 | NA | TRBV10-1
CASSWDFGTFNEQFF | TGTGCCAGCAGTTGGGACTTCGGGACCTTCAATGAGCAGTTCTTC | NA | TRBJ2-1 | NA | TRBV5-5
CNAQNTDTQYF | TGTAACGCACAGAACACAGATACGCAGTATTTT | NA | TRBJ2-3 | NA | TRBV12-3/TRBV12-4
CASSAWEGRRGYEQYF | TGTGCCAGTAGTGCATGGGAGGGAAGACGTGGCTACGAGCAGTACTTC | TRBD2 | TRBJ2-7 | NA | TRBV19
CASMGTGAGGYTF | TGCGCCAGCATGGGGACAGGAGCGGGTGGCTACACCTTC | TRBD1 | TRBJ1-2 | NA | TRBV10-2
CAISESQETQYF | TGTGCCATCAGTGAGTCGCAGGAGACCCAGTACTTC | NA | TRBJ2-5 | once | TRBV10-3
CASSQEAGGSADTQYF | TGTGCCAGCAGCCAGGAAGCGGGAGGGTCGGCAGATACGCAGTATTTT | TRBD2 | TRBJ2-3 | NA | TRBV4-2
CATSADLAGHTDTQYF | TGTGCCACCAGTGCGGATCTAGCGGGTCACACAGATACGCAGTATTTT | TRBD2 | TRBJ2-3 | NA | TRBV24-1